The T cell receptor beta chain described here comes from a study of cytomegalovirus exposure and HLA in healthy donors. Study details: Inside one of the first data releases sat about 85 million unique TCRs taken from HLA-typed donors.

It was with 60 Vbeta and 13 Jbeta primers that the PCR ran. Measured with immunoSEQ multiplex PCR; TCRdb has only the in-frame clones, and not every one. Among approximately 180,000 clones listed, around 81% were seen once. Material: PBMCs. The receptor's source is a woman aged 25 to 39 in good health and CMV-seronegative.

CDR3 sequence (DNA): TGTGCCAGCAGGGACGAGCGGGGGAACACTGAAGCTTTCTTT. Translation: CASRDERGNTEAFF. The chain employs TRBV2 and TRBJ1-1; D is ambiguous. V gave up 6 bases and J gave up 1 base, with 12 bases separating them. CDR1 is SNHLY, CDR2 FYNNEI, per germline. This CDR3 has 14 residues.